A single sample gave rise to the 17 T cell receptor beta chains below, sequenced in a study of CD8+CD57+ T cells in acquired aplastic anemia. Genomic DNA served as template for TCR beta VDJ and CDR3 profiling. MiXCR, run by TCRdb on the reads, gives a single entry per CDR3 protein. The sample lists about 190,000 distinct CDR3 sequences, approximately 52% occurring once. Source material: sorted CD4+, CD8+, or CD8+CD57+ T cells (not recorded which) from PBMCs. Every receptor here comes from a human donor in good health, serving as a control.

The chain combines TRBV12-3 or TRBV12-4 with TRBJ2-1; D possibly corresponds to TRBD2 (5 bases). Trimming left V 7 bases short and J 9 bases short, with 13 bases between. The CDR3 spans 12 residues. The CDR3 DNA is TGTGCCAGCACCGCCGGACGGGGTGAGCAGTTCTTC. Protein: CASTAGRGEQFF.

Ten or more counts support this clonotype. The chain employs TRBV6-5 and TRBJ1-6; weak D call: TRBD1 (5 bases). The CDR3 spans 16 residues. Germline V gene data show CDR1 as MNHEY and CDR2 as SVGAGI. V was clipped by 6 bases and J by 0 bases, with 12 bases between them. The CDR3 reads CASRLWGDSYNSPLHF. The CDR3 nucleotides are TGTGCCAGCAGACTATGGGGGGACTCCTATAATTCACCCCTCCACTTT.

This clonotype was seen at least ten times. The V gene is TRBV14, the J gene TRBJ1-1; D ambiguous. This CDR3 comprises 14 residues. Trimming shortened V by 5 bases and J by 4 bases, and 14 bases separated the two germline ends. CDR1 and CDR2 from the germline V gene are SGHDN and FVKESK. Written as DNA, the CDR3 is TGTGCCAGCAGCTCACTATTCGGGAGCACTGAAGCTTTCTTT. It yields the protein CASSSLFGSTEAFF.

In this sample, this clonotype turned up a few times. This chain links TRBV7-9 with TRBJ1-6; 7 bases are a match to TRBD1. CDR3 length: 16 residues. The junction had 8 bases not matched to a gene; V was cut back by 2 bases and J by 7 bases. Germline V CDR1 and CDR2: SEHNR, FQNEAQ (reference sequence). The CDR3 region is CASSLPGGNTNSPLHF. CDR3 nucleotides: TGTGCCAGCAGCTTACCAGGGGGAAATACGAATTCACCCCTCCACTTT.

The chain has TRBV7-2 and TRBJ1-3, with D tentatively TRBD1 (6 bases). The CDR3 spans 17 residues. From germline, CDR1 is SGHTA and CDR2 FQGNSA. The ends were cut back, 2 bases at V and 3 bases at J, with 17 bases in the middle. The CDR3 loop is CASSLIWDKGDGNTIYF. DNA of the CDR3: TGTGCCAGCAGCTTAATCTGGGACAAGGGGGATGGAAACACCATATATTTT.

This clonotype was seen ten or more times. The chain is built from TRBV20-1 and TRBJ1-1; D is uncertain. The V gene lost 4 bases and the J gene lost 4 bases, with 1 base spanning the gap. The germline CDR1 and CDR2 sequences are DFQATT and SNEGSKA (reference sequence). The CDR3 has 9 residues. CDR3 in amino acids: CSATTEAFF. In DNA form, the CDR3 reads TGCAGTGCTACCACTGAAGCTTTCTTT.

The rearrangement joins TRBV30 to TRBJ2-7, with 9 positions matching TRBD1. Germline assignment: CDR1 GTSNPN and CDR2 SVGIG (reference sequence). V trimming: 2 bases; J trimming: 3 bases; junction bases outside the gene matches: 5. This CDR3 is 14 amino acids long. This CDR3 reads CAWSRQGVGYEQYF. The CDR3 nucleotides are TGTGCCTGGAGTCGACAGGGGGTAGGCTACGAGCAGTACTTC. Supplemented by reference TRBV30 and TRBJ2-7, the full variable domain reads SQTIHQWPATLVQPVGSPLSLECTVEGTSNPNLYWYRQAAGRGLQLLFYSVGIGQISSEVPQNLSASRPQDRQFILSSKKLLLSDSGFYLCAWSRQGVGYEQYFGPGTRLTVT.

The V and J genes are TRBV20-1 and TRBJ2-7; the D is unclear. CDR1 DFQATT and CDR2 SNEGSKA come from the germline V gene (reference sequence). Trimming removed 6 bases from V and 3 bases from J, with 18 bases in between. This CDR3 has 14 amino acids. CDR3 protein: CSASPVETIYEQYF. The CDR3 nucleotides are TGCAGTGCCAGCCCGGTGGAAACAATCTACGAGCAGTACTTC.

This clonotype showed up many times. The rearrangement joins TRBV5-8 to TRBJ1-1; 9 bases are a match to TRBD1. Germline V lookup: CDR1 SGHTS, CDR2 YDEGEE. The CDR3 extends over 15 amino acids. Trimming took 4 bases from V and 1 from J; bases not matched to a gene: 5. The CDR3 DNA sequence: TGTGCCAGCAGCCTCACACAGGGGGCGAACACTGAAGCTTTCTTT. Translated: CASSLTQGANTEAFF.

The CDR3: CASSLQGGGSGTEAFF. The CDR3 DNA sequence: TGTGCCAGCAGTTTACAGGGGGGCGGGTCGGGGACTGAAGCTTTCTTT. The chain combines TRBV12-3 or TRBV12-4 with TRBJ1-1; TRBD1 agrees at 7 bases. Trimming removed 2 bases from V and 5 bases from J; junction bases left unmatched: 11. The CDR3 is made up of 16 amino acids.

This clonotype has ten or more counts. The V call is TRBV10-3, the J call TRBJ2-3; TRBD1 or TRBD2 may be the D gene (5 bases each). The CDR3 length is 15 residues. V lost 8 bases and J lost 4, with 19 bases in between. Germline V gives CDR1 ENHRY, CDR2 SYGVKD. The CDR3 is CAIRSMWMGADTQYF. The CDR3 DNA follows: TGTGCCATCCGAAGTATGTGGATGGGGGCAGATACGCAGTATTTT.

In regard to this clonotype: A read error may be the cause here, since a much bigger clone is one base away. The V and J genes are TRBV6-6 and TRBJ1-2, with a weak D call TRBD1 (5 bases). Looked up from germline, CDR1 is MNHNY and CDR2 is SVGAGI (reference sequence). V was clipped by 5 bases and J by 5 bases, with 18 bases between them. The CDR3 length is 15 residues. CDR3 sequence (DNA): TGTGCCAGCAGTGAAGCCCCGGGACGGGGATATGGCTACACCTTC. It specifies CASSEAPGRGYGYTF.

The V gene is TRBV7-9, the J gene TRBJ1-3; D may be TRBD1 (5 bases). Germline CDR1 SEHNR, CDR2 FQNEAQ (reference sequence). This CDR3 is built from 13 residues. The germline V and J ends were trimmed by 9 bases and 2 bases, with 11 bases remaining between them. The CDR3 coding sequence is TGTGCCAGTACGGACACGGCTGGAAACACCATATATTTT. Protein: CASTDTAGNTIYF. Together with reference TRBV7-9 and TRBJ1-3, the CDR3 gives the full variable domain: DTGVSQNPRHKITKRGQNVTFRCDPISEHNRLYWYRQTLGQGPEFLTYFQNEAQLEKSRLLSDRFSAERPKGSFSTLEIQRTEQGDSAMYLCASTDTAGNTIYFGEGSWLTVV.

This clonotype came up many times. The chain joins TRBV14 to TRBJ2-7; 12 positions agree with TRBD2. Germline V gene data show CDR1 as SGHDN and CDR2 as FVKESK. With V trimmed by 3 bases and J by 6 bases, 6 bases remained unmatched. The CDR3 has 15 residues. The CDR3 sequence is CASSQRTSGVVEQYF. Here the CDR3 DNA reads TGTGCCAGCAGCCAGAGGACTAGCGGGGTAGTCGAGCAGTACTTC.

This clonotype has ten or more counts. The J gene is TRBJ2-2, the V gene TRBV5-1; no firm D call. Per the germline V gene, CDR1 is SGHRS and CDR2 is YFSETQ. The CDR3 extends over 14 amino acids. The V and J ends lost 0 bases and 4 bases respectively, with 7 bases between them. The CDR3 region is CASSLAVSTGELFF. In nucleotides, the CDR3 is TGCGCCAGCAGCTTGGCAGTAAGCACCGGGGAGCTGTTTTTT.

The chain carries TRBV11-2 and TRBJ2-1; 7 nucleotides line up with TRBD1. The ends lost 1 base at V and 1 base at J; junction bases unmatched: 4. Germline lookup yields CDR1 SGHAT and CDR2 FQNNGV. The CDR3 extends over 16 amino acids. The CDR3 DNA reads TGTGCCAGCAGCTTAGCCGGGGACAGTTCCTACAATGAGCAGTTCTTC. Protein: CASSLAGDSSYNEQFF.

In DNA form, the CDR3 reads TGCGCCAGCAGCTTTGGACAGGGGCTGTTTTTT. It translates to CASSFGQGLFF. V is TRBV5-1 and J is TRBJ2-2; 8 positions match TRBD1. The CDR3 has 11 residues. The V gene's germline CDR1 is SGHRS and CDR2 YFSETQ. Germline trimming cut 2 bases from V and 13 bases from J; bases unmatched to any gene: 1.